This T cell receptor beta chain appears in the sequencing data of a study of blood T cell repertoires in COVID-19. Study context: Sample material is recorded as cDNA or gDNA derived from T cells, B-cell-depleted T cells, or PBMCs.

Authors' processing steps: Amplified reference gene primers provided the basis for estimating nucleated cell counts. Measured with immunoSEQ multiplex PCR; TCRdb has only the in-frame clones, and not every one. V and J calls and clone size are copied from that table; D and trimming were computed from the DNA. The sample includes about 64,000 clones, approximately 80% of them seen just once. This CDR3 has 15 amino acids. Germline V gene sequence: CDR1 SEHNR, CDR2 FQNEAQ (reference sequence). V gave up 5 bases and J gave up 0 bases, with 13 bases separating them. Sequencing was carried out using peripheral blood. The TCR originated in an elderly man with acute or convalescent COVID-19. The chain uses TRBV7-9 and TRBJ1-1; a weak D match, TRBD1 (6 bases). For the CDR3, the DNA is TGTGCCAGCAGCCAGTCTCGGACAGTGAACACTGAAGCTTTCTTT. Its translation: CASSQSRTVNTEAFF.